This TCR beta chain originates from a study of cytomegalovirus exposure and HLA in healthy donors (dated by TCRdb to about 2017). Regarding the research as a whole: According to an earlier analysis of a few hundred of the donors, some 180 million T cells yielded some 110 million unique TCR beta sequences and 276 Gb of sequence data. Donor age, sex, ethnicity and CMV serostatus were collected together with the repertoire data. The study profiled the T cell repertoires of about 720 subjects by immunosequencing and related them to cytomegalovirus serostatus. A separate validation cohort of 100 to 150 different subjects was used in addition to the roughly 620-subject first cohort. High-throughput TCR immunosequencing, statistical association of individual TCRs with disease status, and machine learning were combined to predict cytomegalovirus infection status. Rather than using new phenotypic data, the later analysis identified candidate immune exposures from TCR beta sequences and from how often those sequences occurred across donors. Among approximately 370 genotyped donors of the cohort, an average of about 220,000 unique TCR beta nucleotide sequences was sequenced per donor, of which roughly 17% were non-productive. Typing coverage differed by locus: A, B, C, DRB1 and DQB1 were typed in roughly 629-630 donors, DQA1 in about 510, DPA1 in 600 to 610, and DPB1 in 400 to 490. The study was designed to test whether signatures of past pathogen exposure could be identified by cataloging public T cell receptors. HLA typing covered class I and class II loci at four-digit resolution. The genetic ancestry cluster associated with self-reported Caucasian donors included 81% of the approximately 410 genotyped donors. Every discovery cohort repertoire had been produced on one sequencing platform. Roughly 300 gigabases of sequencing data and tens of millions of unique TCR sequences were included in an early release covering several hundred HLA-typed donors. An earlier analysis of several hundred of the donors applied high-throughput TCR beta sequencing to assess whether each TCR beta V gene segment acted as functional or pseudogenic. A later genetic analysis used genome-wide SNP genotypes for about three fifths of the 666 donors, treating that subset as a discovery cohort. Several DR-DQ haplotypes were treated as single units for association and clustering because of strong linkage in the cohort. A later analysis re-analyzed previously published TCR beta repertoires from about 730 donors and added high-resolution HLA genotyping to study TCR occurrence patterns.

In the case of this clone: It has no known antigen specificity. Base quality data are lacking; no much larger clone is found one base away.

Overall study outcomes, separate from this receptor: A total of 150 or so TCR beta chains were listed by the study as associated with cytomegalovirus. The cohort was sequenced for TCR beta chains only, and without alpha or paired-chain data the features that could be detected were limited. Because counts were too low, about 18 rarely observed V segments, including chromosome 9 orphons, were excluded from the earlier analysis of several hundred of the donors. Because HLA typing was unavailable for some donors at each locus, only the typed subset was used in association tests. In both the original and validation cohorts, the classifier was reported to diagnose cytomegalovirus status with high specificity and sensitivity. A later analysis reported that several top co-occurrence clusters appeared linked to parvovirus B19, influenza, CMV and Epstein-Barr virus. An association between a missense DCLRE1C variant and V-gene and J-gene trimming of TCR beta chains was found in a later genetic analysis and replicated in an independent cohort. Assigning TCR associations to individual alleles was difficult when HLA alleles, especially DR and DQ, strongly co-occurred. Correlated functional status among segregating V segments might be attributable to linkage disequilibrium, but an unknown experimental factor could not be ruled out. At a false discovery rate of 0.05, a later analysis linked fewer than 20,000 TCR beta sequences to specific HLA alleles. An earlier analysis of approximately 530 of the donors showed that most TCR beta V segments appeared in productive rearrangements either about 90% or about 30% of the time, which broadly matched IMGT annotations. The authors suggested that the approach could potentially be generalized to other disease states and immunological phenotypes. Most TCR sequences were seen in very few donors, while some public TCRs were found in many individuals. Roughly uniform sequencing depth across donors was assumed in presence/absence analyses, although this assumption may not hold. A group of highly shared sequence variants was considered likely to be a technical artifact of the sequencing pipeline. In a later analysis, HLA-associated TCR beta chains showed more clonal expansion and lower generation probabilities than non-associated chains that were equally common. For the cohort, immune exposure information was limited to CMV serostatus. In a later analysis, TCR association rates were found to vary across HLA loci, with the most associated TCRs seen for DRB1 alleles and the fewest for HLA-C alleles. In a later genetic analysis, fewer N-insertions in productive TCRs were reported among donors in an Asian-associated ancestry cluster than the roughly 710-donor mean. A further reported finding was that TCR beta sequences accurately predicted the HLA-A and HLA-B alleles for most subjects in the first cohort. In a later analysis, most CMV-associated TCR beta chains were found to appear HLA-restricted, with HLA associations seemingly driven largely by CMV exposure. In vitro tests confirmed that a few of the cytomegalovirus-associated TCR beta chains recognize cytomegalovirus antigens.

The cohort comprised hundreds of healthy bone marrow donors. At the time of sampling, all cohort members were nominally healthy, though unrecorded immune exposures were likely present. The donor was CMV seronegative and belonged to the group of over 350 seronegative cohort members. Each donor provided a peripheral blood sample, and peripheral blood mononuclear cells were used for TCR beta sequencing. The Qiagen DNeasy Blood Extraction Kit was used to extract genomic DNA from the blood cell samples. The receptor library was made with the immunoSEQ multiplex PCR assay. The multiplex PCR relied on a mix of 60 forward primers for TCR Vbeta segments and 13 reverse primers for TCR Jbeta segments. The CDR3 region of rearranged TCR beta genes was amplified from genomic DNA by a multiplex PCR assay. The Illumina HiSeq System was used to sequence the amplified TCR beta libraries as 87-base-pair reads. Under the source paper's analysis protocol: A later analysis counted about 80 million unique TCR beta chains across the 550 to 800 repertoires, and approximately 11 million of these chains were shared by at least two donors. To remove PCR and sequencing errors, raw reads were error-corrected and collapsed into unique sequences using a nearest-neighbor algorithm that merged closely related sequences. To assign V, D and J gene segments, CDR3 sequences were aligned to IMGT reference sequences. For a sequence to be retained, a match of at least six nucleotides to both a V gene segment and a J gene segment was required. Rearrangements were called productive when the CDR3 lacked stop codons and stayed in frame with V and J; all others were non-productive. CDR3 was defined by IMGT convention, running from the second conserved V-encoded cysteine to the conserved J-encoded phenylalanine. The earlier analysis of roughly 590 of the donors excluded sequences that lacked an unambiguous match to a single V gene segment. An earlier analysis of about 590 of the donors classified V segments as functional when productive rearrangements were above 56.7% and as segregating when the standard deviation between donors was above 5%. A statistical classification framework was built to diagnose cytomegalovirus status from the catalog of TCR beta chain sequences. A later analysis assigned V and J genes by comparing TCR nucleotide sequences with IMGT/GENE-DB human TR gene sequences. A later analysis assigned CDR3 sequences and most-parsimonious VDJ recombination scenarios with the TCRdist pipeline. In a later analysis, each TCR beta chain was defined by its CDR3 amino acid sequence together with its V-gene family, and reads without a unique V-gene family were excluded. As a way to deal with suspected cross-contamination and a sequencing artifact, a later analysis dropped approximately 590 nucleotide sequences that were highly shared and had low generation probability. A later analysis calculated a clonal expansion index for each public chain from normalized within-repertoire ranks of inferred template counts. In a later analysis, generation probabilities were computed with a VDJ recombination model fitted to out-of-frame rearrangements, and the resulting probabilities were checked against IGoR. In a later analysis, hypergeometric tests were used to score TCR-TCR, TCR-HLA and TCR-CMV co-occurrence, with a repertoire-size bias correction applied to TCR pairs. To estimate false discovery rates, a later analysis permuted the HLA or CMV assignments 20 times. In a later analysis, co-occurring TCRs were grouped with DBSCAN, and TCRdist sequence similarity was added when clustering was performed within HLA-allele-positive subsets. Co-occurrence clustering excluded repertoires with fewer than 30,000 or more than 120,000 public chains, plus five with anomalous nucleotide sharing. TCRdb provides this immuneACCESS table in a form limited to in-frame rearrangements. Some clones are lacking; in checked studies, under half of them reflect an unresolved V gene, and why the rest are absent is not known. V and J calls and clone size are as listed in that table; D and trimming were resolved from the DNA. In this sample the table shows under 150,000 clones, 76% of which occur a single time. About 2% of the sample goes to the ten largest clones.

Sequencing used PBMCs. The clonotype comes from a woman between 35 and 50 years old in good health and CMV-seronegative.

Read as DNA, the sequence is TGCAGTGCTAGTATAGCAGAAAAACTGTTTTTT. Translated, this gives CSASIAEKLFF. This chain joins TRBV20-1 to TRBJ1-4; there is no confident call for the D gene. Reading the germline V gene (reference sequence) gives CDR1 DFQATT and CDR2 SNEGSKA. V is reduced by 3 bases and J by 8 bases, leaving a spacing of 7 bases between them. The CDR3 sequence holds 11 residues, the cysteine and phenylalanine included. The DNA shown is the 33-base CDR3, in frame from base 1.